The next 19 T cell receptor beta chains were all read from a single sample in a study of T cell responses to AZD1222 COVID-19 vaccine. Assay used: immunoSEQ multiplex PCR; TCRdb lists only in-frame clones, some missing. This table has more than 100,000 clones, approximately 85% appearing once. The sequencing used peripheral blood, collected 28 days after the second dose of the MenACWY control vaccine. The receptor source for this set is an adult who received the MenACWY meningococcal vaccine as a control.

This chain connects TRBV14 to TRBJ2-1, with TRBD1 identical over 8 bases. The junction had 3 bases not matched to a gene; V was cut back by 3 bases and J by 8 bases. The CDR3 totals 13 residues. The germline V gene has CDR1 SGHDN and CDR2 FVKESK. CDR3 nucleotides: TGTGCCAGCAGCCAGGACAGGGCGGATGAGCAGTTCTTC. This encodes CASSQDRADEQFF.

This chain uses TRBV27 with TRBJ2-6; TRBD2 might be the D (5 bases). The germline V and J ends were trimmed by 5 bases and 0 bases, with 11 bases remaining between them. The CDR3 is 16 residues long. Germline loops: CDR1 MNHEY, CDR2 SMNVEV (reference sequence). DNA of the CDR3: TGTGCCAGCAGTCCCGGACTCAGCTCTGGGGCCAACGTCCTGACTTTC. Protein sequence: CASSPGLSSGANVLTF.

This clone has just one count. The chain couples TRBV5-1 to TRBJ1-1; no definite D call. V shed 0 bases and J shed 2 bases, with 11 bases lying between them. Germline V gene lookup returns CDR1 SGHRS and CDR2 YFSETQ. The CDR3 runs to 15 residues. Here the CDR3 reads CASSLGHLANTEAFF. Here the CDR3 DNA reads TGCGCCAGCAGCTTGGGTCACCTCGCCAACACTGAAGCTTTCTTT.

V is TRBV9 and J is TRBJ2-7, with TRBD2 matching 9 bases. After removal of 0 bases from V and 7 bases from J, the junction contained 14 bases not matched to a gene. CDR1 is SGDLS and CDR2 is YYNGEE in the germline V gene. The CDR3 is made up of 17 amino acids. The CDR3 DNA follows: TGTGCCAGCAGCGTAGCCAGCGGGGGGCCGGGTGGGTTAGAGCAGTACGTC. This sequence encodes CASSVASGGPGGLEQYV.

The V gene is TRBV6-5, the J gene TRBJ1-1; 7 nucleotides align to TRBD1. Unmatched junction bases numbered 12, after V lost 6 bases and J lost 5 bases. CDR3 length: 15 residues. CDR1 MNHEY and CDR2 SVGAGI come from the germline V gene. CDR3: CASRTGQVGGTEAFF. CDR3 in DNA: TGTGCCAGCAGAACCGGACAGGTTGGAGGTACTGAAGCTTTCTTT.

This chain connects TRBV4-1 to TRBJ1-4; D ambiguous. V lost 4 bases and J 5 bases, leaving 11 bases between the germline ends. The CDR3 is 14 residues long. Germline V lookup: CDR1 MGHRA, CDR2 YSYEKL. CDR3 in DNA: TGCGCCAGCAGCCCCTCGGGAGGGAATGAAAAACTGTTTTTT. It yields the protein CASSPSGGNEKLFF.

This chain joins TRBV3-1 (or the pseudogene TRBV3-2) and TRBJ1-2; D is possibly TRBD1 (6 bases). Trimming pared 1 base from V and 7 bases from J, leaving 13 bases between. The CDR3 sequence is 14 residues long. CDR1 LGHDT and CDR2 YNNKEL come from the germline V gene (reference sequence). CDR3: CASSQVGGMGGYTF. CDR3 nucleotides: TGTGCCAGCAGCCAAGTAGGGGGGATGGGTGGCTACACCTTC.

This clone showed up just once. V and J are TRBV5-4 and TRBJ1-1; 8 nucleotides match TRBD1. Germline lookup yields CDR1 SGHNT and CDR2 YYREEE (reference sequence). CDR3 length: 17 residues. Trimming cost V 4 bases and J 1 base; bases outside gene matches: 12. In nucleotides, the CDR3 is TGTGCCAGCAGCATACCCCGTATCGGACAGGGGAACACTGAAGCTTTCTTT. Translation gives CASSIPRIGQGNTEAFF.

This chain joins TRBV2 and TRBJ1-1; no reliable D call. The length of the CDR3 is 15 residues. Trimming took off 8 bases at V and 1 base at J, with 17 bases between the two ends. CDR1 is SNHLY, CDR2 FYNNEI, per germline. CDR3 region: CASRSQGVKNTEAFF. The DNA of the CDR3 is TGTGCCAGCCGGTCCCAAGGTGTTAAGAACACTGAAGCTTTCTTT.

The chain couples TRBV5-1 to TRBJ1-1; possibly TRBD1 for D (6 bases). This CDR3 comprises 15 residues. Looked up from germline, CDR1 is SGHRS and CDR2 is YFSETQ. V was trimmed by 4 bases and J by 1 base, leaving 14 bases between them. The DNA for the CDR3 is TGCGCCAGCAGCCCGGCAGGGGCGAGGAACACTGAAGCTTTCTTT. Translation: CASSPAGARNTEAFF.

The chain is built from TRBV10-3 and TRBJ1-6; D gene unclear. Trimming took off 2 bases at V and 7 bases at J, with 9 bases between the two ends. This CDR3 is 14 amino acids long. Germline CDR1 reads ENHRY; CDR2 reads SYGVKD. In nucleotides, the CDR3 is TGTGCCATCAGTGAGGTCAGGACGAATTCACCCCTCCACTTT. It translates to CAISEVRTNSPLHF.

The sample holds one count of this clone. The J gene is TRBJ1-1, the V gene TRBV5-1; D possibly corresponds to TRBD1 (5 bases). Trimming removed 3 bases from V and 4 bases from J, with 13 bases in between. The CDR3 runs 14 residues. Germline CDR1 is SGHRS and CDR2 is YFSETQ. CDR3 nucleotide sequence: TGCGCCAGCAGCTCTCAGGGTTCTGGCACTGAAGCTTTCTTT. It encodes CASSSQGSGTEAFF.

The CDR3 is CAITLDRDAGELFF. The DNA of the CDR3 is TGTGCCATCACCTTAGACAGGGACGCCGGGGAGCTGTTTTTT. The chain recombines TRBV10-3 with TRBJ2-2; 7 nucleotides line up with TRBD1. Germline assignment: CDR1 ENHRY and CDR2 SYGVKD. Trimming cost V 7 bases and J 6 bases; bases outside gene matches: 8. The CDR3 contains 14 residues.

The chain carries TRBV6-1 and TRBJ2-7; D remains unclear. In germline, CDR1 is MNHNS, CDR2 SASEGT. The CDR3 is 13 residues long. Deletions cut 0 bases from V and 4 bases from J, with 7 bases between. The CDR3 DNA is TGTGCCAGCAGTGAAGCGCTAGGGTACGAGCAGTACGTC. Translating gives CASSEALGYEQYV.

V is TRBV12-3 or TRBV12-4 and J is TRBJ1-6, with D unresolved. The CDR3 runs 11 residues. V lost 4 bases to trimming and J lost 7 bases, with 2 bases between them. The CDR3: CASSSNSPLHF. The CDR3 nucleotides read TGTGCCAGCAGTTCCAATTCACCCCTCCACTTT.

The chain is built from TRBV11-3 and TRBJ2-5; possibly TRBD2 for D (5 bases). Germline V lookup: CDR1 SGHNT, CDR2 YENEEA. Trimming left V 4 bases short and J 7 bases short, with 22 bases between. This CDR3 is 16 amino acids long. CDR3 residues: CASSSTRTGFGWTQYF. The CDR3 nucleotides read TGTGCCAGCAGCTCCACTCGGACTGGGTTCGGGTGGACCCAGTACTTC.

The genes are TRBV27 and TRBJ2-1; 8 nucleotides match TRBD2. This CDR3 has 15 residues. Germline-derived CDR1 and CDR2 are MNHEY and SMNVEV (reference sequence). The J segment lost 2 bases and the V segment lost 3 bases, leaving 3 bases of the junction unmatched. CDR3 amino acids: CASSFLGGAYNEQFF. Written as DNA, the CDR3 is TGTGCCAGCAGTTTCCTCGGGGGGGCCTACAATGAGCAGTTCTTC.

This chain links TRBV9 with TRBJ1-1; D is unclear. There are 13 residues in the CDR3. Trimming stripped 7 bases from V and 0 bases from J, with 10 bases between. Germline loops: CDR1 SGDLS, CDR2 YYNGEE. DNA for the CDR3: TGTGCCAGCGGACGTGGGATGAACACTGAAGCTTTCTTT. It is translated as CASGRGMNTEAFF.

The V call is TRBV6-5, the J call TRBJ1-1; D remains ambiguous. V lost 3 bases to trimming and J lost 5 bases, with 13 bases between them. Germline CDR1 MNHEY, CDR2 SVGAGI. The CDR3 runs 14 residues. CDR3 in DNA: TGTGCCAGCAGTTATAAGGACGGGGAAACTGAAGCTTTCTTT. Its protein is CASSYKDGETEAFF.